This is a list of T cell receptor beta chains from one sample in a study of blood T cell repertoires in COVID-19. The assay was immunoSEQ multiplex PCR, and TCRdb's table has in-frame clones only and misses some. The repertoire includes around 270,000 clones, around 84% of them detected once, and less than 5% sits in the top ten. Sequenced material: peripheral blood. The receptors were gathered from a man in his 60s with acute or convalescent COVID-19. The CDR3 runs from the conserved cysteine through the conserved F or W. A D gene is named only where the DNA matches it firmly. Expanded clones get a size class; other rows say once, few or many, or leave the size out.

>NA|TRBJ2-3|14|few|TRBV19
TGTGCCAGTAGTAGTGGGACTTTCCCAGATACGCAGTATTTT
CASSSGTFPDTQYF
>NA|TRBJ2-7|15|few|TRBV27
TGTGCCAGCAGTCCAATAATGCCGGGGAGCTACGAGCAGTACTTC
CASSPIMPGSYEQYF
>NA|TRBJ1-5|15|NA|TRBV18
TGTGCCAGCTCACCGGCAGTATATAGCAATCAGCCCCAGCATTTT
CASSPAVYSNQPQHF
>TRBD2|TRBJ2-1|15|NA|TRBV25-1
TGTGCCAGCAGTAAAGCGGGAGATTCCTACAATGAGCAGTTCTTC
CASSKAGDSYNEQFF
>TRBD2|TRBJ2-7|14|once|TRBV27
TGTGCCAGCAGCCCGATCCTGCGGGGGAGCGCGCAGTACTTC
CASSPILRGSAQYF
>NA|TRBJ2-2|16|NA|TRBV9
TGTGCCAGCAGCGTAGTAGCAGCCCCGAACACCGGGGAGCTGTTTTTT
CASSVVAAPNTGELFF
>TRBD1|TRBJ2-7|14|NA|TRBV3-1/TRBV3-2
TGTGCCAGCAGCCGCCAGGGGGCCTCCTACGAGCAGTACTTC
CASSRQGASYEQYF
>NA|TRBJ1-5|15|NA|TRBV5-1
TGCGCCAGCAGCTTAAGGGGCGATAGCAATCAGCCCCAGCATTTT
CASSLRGDSNQPQHF
>NA|TRBJ1-1|13|NA|TRBV7-2
TGTGCCAGCAGCTTTACAGTGAACACTGAAGCTTTCTTT
CASSFTVNTEAFF
>TRBD1|TRBJ2-3|15|NA|TRBV28
TGTGCCAGCCATCAAAGGACAGGGGGCACAGATACGCAGTATTTT
CASHQRTGGTDTQYF
>NA|TRBJ2-5|14|NA|TRBV5-1
TGCGCCAGCAGCCCAGGACAGCTCCAAGAGACCCAGTACTTC
CASSPGQLQETQYF
>NA|TRBJ1-5|15|NA|TRBV4-3
TGCGCCAGCAGCCAAGATCACGCCGGGAATCAGCCCCAGCATTTT
CASSQDHAGNQPQHF
>TRBD2|TRBJ2-2|17|few|TRBV10-2
TGCGCCAGCAGAGAGCTAGCGGGGGGGCCTAACCCCGGGGAGCTGTTTTTT
CASRELAGGPNPGELFF
>NA|TRBJ2-1|12|NA|TRBV2
TGTGCCAGCAGTGCCTTTAACAATGAGCAGTTCTTC
CASSAFNNEQFF
>TRBD2|TRBJ2-1|13|NA|TRBV6-5
TGTGCCAGCCAAAGGGACTACTACAATGAGCAGTTCTTC
CASQRDYYNEQFF
>TRBD1|TRBJ2-1|15|once|TRBV7-6
TGTGCCAGCAGCTCCGGGACAGGCTCCTACAATGAGCAGTTCTTC
CASSSGTGSYNEQFF
>NA|TRBJ1-4|16|NA|TRBV9
TGTGCCAGCAGCCTTGAGGACAGCTGGATAGGGGAAAAACTGTTTTTT
CASSLEDSWIGEKLFF
>NA|TRBJ2-3|14|NA|TRBV2
TGTGCCAGCAGTGACAGGGTGAACACAGATACGCAGTATTTT
CASSDRVNTDTQYF
>TRBD1|TRBJ1-2|16|NA|TRBV27
TGTGCCAGCAGTCGGCAGGGGGCTGGACGTAGTTATGGCTACACCTTC
CASSRQGAGRSYGYTF
>TRBD1|TRBJ1-4|16|NA|TRBV11-2
TGTGCCAGCACCGTTGGGATGGGACAGGGAGGGGGAAAACTGTTTTTT
CASTVGMGQGGGKLFF